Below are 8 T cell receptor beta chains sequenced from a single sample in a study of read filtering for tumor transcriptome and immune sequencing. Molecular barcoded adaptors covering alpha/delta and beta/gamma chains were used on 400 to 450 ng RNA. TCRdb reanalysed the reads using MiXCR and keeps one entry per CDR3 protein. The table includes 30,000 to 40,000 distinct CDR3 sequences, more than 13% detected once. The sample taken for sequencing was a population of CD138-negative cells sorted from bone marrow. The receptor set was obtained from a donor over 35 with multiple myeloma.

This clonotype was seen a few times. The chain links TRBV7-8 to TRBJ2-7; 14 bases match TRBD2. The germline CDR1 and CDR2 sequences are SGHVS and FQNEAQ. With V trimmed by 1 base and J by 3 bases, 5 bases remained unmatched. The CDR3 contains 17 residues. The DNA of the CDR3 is TGTGCCAGCAGCTTAGGAACCGGGACTAGCGGGGGCTACGAGCAGTACTTC. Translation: CASSLGTGTSGGYEQYF. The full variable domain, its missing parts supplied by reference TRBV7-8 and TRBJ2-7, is GAGVSQSPRYKVAKRGQDVALRCDPISGHVSLFWYQQALGQGPEFLTYFQNEAQLDKSGLPSDRFFAERPEGSVSTLKIQRTQQEDSAVYLCASSLGTGTSGGYEQYFGPGTRLTVT.

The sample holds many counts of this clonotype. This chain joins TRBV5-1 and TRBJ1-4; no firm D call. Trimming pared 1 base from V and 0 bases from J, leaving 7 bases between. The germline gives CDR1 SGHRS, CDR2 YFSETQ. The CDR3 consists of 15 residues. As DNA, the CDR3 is TGCGCCAGCAGCTTGAGTGGGCCAACTAATGAAAAACTGTTTTTT. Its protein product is CASSLSGPTNEKLFF.

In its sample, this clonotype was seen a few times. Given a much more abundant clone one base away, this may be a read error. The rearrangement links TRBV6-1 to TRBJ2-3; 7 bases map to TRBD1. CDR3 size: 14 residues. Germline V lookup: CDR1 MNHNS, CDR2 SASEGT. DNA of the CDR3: TGTGCCGGCAGGGACAGATTTAGCACAGATACGCAGTATTTT. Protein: CAGRDRFSTDTQYF.

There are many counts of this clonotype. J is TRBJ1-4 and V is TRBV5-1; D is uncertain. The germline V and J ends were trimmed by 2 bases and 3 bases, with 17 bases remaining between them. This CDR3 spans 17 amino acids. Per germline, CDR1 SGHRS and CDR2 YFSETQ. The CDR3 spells CASSFAGGRPSNEKLFF. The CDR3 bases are TGCGCCAGCAGCTTTGCGGGCGGGAGGCCCTCTAATGAAAAACTGTTTTTT. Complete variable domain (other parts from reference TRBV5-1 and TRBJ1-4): KAGVTQTPRYLIKTRGQQVTLSCSPISGHRSVSWYQQTPGQGLQFLFEYFSETQRNKGNFPGRFSGRQFSNSRSEMNVSTLELGDSALYLCASSFAGGRPSNEKLFFGSGTQLSVL.

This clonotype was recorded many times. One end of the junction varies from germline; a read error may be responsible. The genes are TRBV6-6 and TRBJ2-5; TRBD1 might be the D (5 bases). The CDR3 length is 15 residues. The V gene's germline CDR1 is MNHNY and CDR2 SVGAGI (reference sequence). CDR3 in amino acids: CASTYSRGMDETQYF. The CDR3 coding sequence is TGTGCCAGCACTTACTCAAGGGGCATGGATGAGACCCAGTACTTC.

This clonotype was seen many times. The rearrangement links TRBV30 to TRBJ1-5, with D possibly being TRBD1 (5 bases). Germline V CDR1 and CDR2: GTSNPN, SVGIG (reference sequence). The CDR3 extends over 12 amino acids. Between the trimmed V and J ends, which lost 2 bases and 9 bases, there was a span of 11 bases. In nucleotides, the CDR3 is TGTGCCTGGAGTCCAGGGACGAGGCCCCAGCATTTT. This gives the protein CAWSPGTRPQHF.

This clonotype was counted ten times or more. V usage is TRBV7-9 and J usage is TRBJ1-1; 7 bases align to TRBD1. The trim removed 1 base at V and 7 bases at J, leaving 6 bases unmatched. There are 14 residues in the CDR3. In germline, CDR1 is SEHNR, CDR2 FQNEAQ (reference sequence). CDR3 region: CASSLDWSGGEAFF. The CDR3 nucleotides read TGTGCCAGCAGCTTAGATTGGTCAGGGGGTGAAGCTTTCTTT.

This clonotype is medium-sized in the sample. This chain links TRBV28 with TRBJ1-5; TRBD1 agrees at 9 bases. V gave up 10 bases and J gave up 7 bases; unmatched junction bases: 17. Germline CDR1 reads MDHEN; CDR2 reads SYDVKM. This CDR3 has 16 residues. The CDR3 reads CATRFGGQGGSQPQHF. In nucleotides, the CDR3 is TGTGCCACCCGATTTGGGGGACAGGGAGGATCCCAGCCCCAGCATTTT.